The present T cell receptor (beta chain) was sequenced within a study of T cells in Graves' hyperthyroidism and ophthalmopathy. Notes on the study in general: A median about 6.5 months before onset, the model predicted ophthalmopathy. Stable hyperthyroidism was told apart from ophthalmopathy by a model built on 13 V-J features. Blood held most thyroid clonotypes expanded above 0.001 frequency.

Looked up from germline, CDR1 is SQVTM and CDR2 is ANQGSEA. Germline trimming cut 0 bases from V and 5 bases from J; bases unmatched to any gene: 15. This CDR3 has 17 residues. At least ten counts were recorded for this clonotype. Its antigen is currently unknown. TCR beta CDR3 sequences were amplified from RNA transcripts. HTBI primers were employed in a first-round RT-PCR of the TCR CDR3. TCRdb analysed the multiplex PCR reads with MiXCR anew, one entry per CDR3 protein. The sample consists of approximately 640,000 distinct CDR3 sequences, roughly 46% of them appearing once. The material sequenced was peripheral blood or thyroid tissue (not recorded which). The receptor was derived from an adult man with Graves' disease, either hyperthyroidism or ophthalmopathy (not recorded which). The chain links TRBV29-1 to TRBJ2-7; TRBD2 matches 8 bases. As DNA, the CDR3 is TGCAGCGTTGAAGAGCTACCCCTCGCCAGCGGGAGCCACGAGCAGTACTTC. Its protein product is CSVEELPLASGSHEQYF.